A single sample is the source of the 5 T cell receptor beta chains below, sequenced in a study of CD8 T cells in Susac syndrome. Reverse transcription of roughly 0.5 to 1 ug RNA used random hexamers. Via MiXCR, TCRdb re-called the immunoSEQ multiplex PCR reads, giving one row per CDR3 protein. Among 95,000 to 150,000 distinct CDR3 sequences, around 94% were seen once, and the ten largest hold around 0.2%. Input material: CD8+ T cells from PBMCs. These receptors all stem from a human donor with Susac syndrome.

Details on this clonotype: An end of the junction differs from the germline gene, which may be a read error. V is TRBV7-3 and J is TRBJ1-1, with D possibly TRBD1 on 5 matching bases. Germline CDR1 reads SGHTA; CDR2 reads FQGTGA. The CDR3 length is 13 residues. This CDR3 is CASSITGNTEAFF. The CDR3 DNA reads TGTGCCAGCAGCATAACAGGGAACACTGAAGCTTTCTTT.

The chain uses TRBV9 and TRBJ2-2, with D perhaps TRBD2 (6 bases). CDR1 and CDR2 (germline): SGDLS, YYNGEE. The V and J ends lost 4 bases and 0 bases respectively, with 16 bases between them. This CDR3 is built from 17 residues. CDR3 loop: CASSPPTGGTNTGELFF. The CDR3, as DNA: TGTGCCAGCAGCCCACCGACCGGGGGAACGAACACCGGGGAGCTGTTTTTT. The full variable domain, in which reference TRBV9 and TRBJ2-2 provide the parts outside the CDR3, is DSGVTQTPKHLITATGQRVTLRCSPRSGDLSVYWYQQSLDQGLQFLIQYYNGEERAKGNILERFSAQQFPDLHSELNLSSLELGDSALYFCASSPPTGGTNTGELFFGEGSRLTVL.

This clonotype was detected a few times. The V and J genes are TRBV6-2 or TRBV6-3 and TRBJ2-7, with TRBD2 matching over 8 bases. The germline V gene encodes CDR1 MNHEY and CDR2 SVGEGT. The CDR3 spans 14 residues. V shed 8 bases, J shed 3 bases, and the junction held 9 bases outside the gene matches. CDR3 bases: TGTGCCAGCGGCCCCCAGCGGGAGATCTACGAGCAGTACTTC. Encoded protein: CASGPQREIYEQYF.

This clonotype was counted a single time. This chain's CDR3 is CASSQDLAVSGEQFF. The CDR3 DNA follows: TGCGCCAGCAGCCAAGATCTAGCCGTTAGCGGTGAGCAGTTCTTC. The V gene is TRBV4-1, the J gene TRBJ2-1, with a tentative D call TRBD2 (6 bases). The germline V gene has CDR1 MGHRA and CDR2 YSYEKL. Between the trimmed V and J ends, which lost 0 bases and 9 bases, there was a span of 15 bases. There are 15 residues in the CDR3.

The chain links TRBV4-1 to TRBJ1-5; D gene ambiguous. V lost 0 bases and J lost 2, with 8 bases in between. The V gene's germline CDR1 is MGHRA and CDR2 YSYEKL. CDR3 size: 15 residues. CDR3 DNA sequence: TGCGCCAGCAGCCAAGATCCCCCGGGCAATCAGCCCCAGCATTTT. It encodes CASSQDPPGNQPQHF.